This T cell receptor (beta chain) appears in the sequencing data of a study of response to subunit inactivated influenza vaccine. This clonotype was seen a few times. What it binds is not known. TCRdb redid the calling of the RT-PCR reads with MiXCR, one entry per CDR3 protein. Here the sample spans almost 250,000 distinct CDR3 sequences, less than 15% being singletons. Study conclusions and caveats: The authors offered the suggestion that each seasonal influenza vaccination recruits few new T cells.

Germline V gives CDR1 SNHLY, CDR2 FYNNEI. The V and J ends lost 5 bases and 4 bases respectively, with 11 bases between them. The CDR3 extends over 14 amino acids. J is TRBJ2-2 and V is TRBV2; D is possibly TRBD2 (6 bases). The sequencing used non-naive T cells sorted from PBMCs, collected around 14 days before vaccination. The TCR sequence derives from a man aged 50-59 years who received an inactivated influenza vaccine. CDR3 bases: TGTGCCAGCAGTTCGACTAGAGGCACCGGGGAGCTGTTTTTT. As protein: CASSSTRGTGELFF.